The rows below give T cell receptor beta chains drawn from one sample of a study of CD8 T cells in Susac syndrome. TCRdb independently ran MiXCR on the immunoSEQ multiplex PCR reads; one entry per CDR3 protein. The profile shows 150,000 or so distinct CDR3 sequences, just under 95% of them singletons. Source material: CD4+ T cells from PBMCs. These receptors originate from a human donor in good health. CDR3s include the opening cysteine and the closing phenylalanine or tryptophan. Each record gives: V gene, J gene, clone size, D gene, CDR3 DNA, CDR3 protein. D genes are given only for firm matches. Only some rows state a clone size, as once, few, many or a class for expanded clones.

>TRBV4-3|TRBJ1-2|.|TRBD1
TGCGCCAGCAGCCAAGATCGACAGGGAGTAGGAAGCACCTTC
CASSQDRQGVGSTF
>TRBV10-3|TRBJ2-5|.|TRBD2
TGTGCCATCGGTCCCGGGGGGGCGGAGACCCAGTACTTC
CAIGPGGAETQYF
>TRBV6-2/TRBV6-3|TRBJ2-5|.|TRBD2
TGTGCCAGCAGAGTGACTAGCTGGGAGACCCAGTACTTC
CASRVTSWETQYF
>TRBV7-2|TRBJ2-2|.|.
TGTGCCAGCAGCTTAGACCCGAACACCGGGGAGCTGTTTTTT
CASSLDPNTGELFF
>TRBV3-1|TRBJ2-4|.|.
TGTGCCAGCAGCCAGGGACGAACCAAAAACATTCAGTACTTC
CASSQGRTKNIQYF
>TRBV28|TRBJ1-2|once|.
TGTGCCAGCAGTTCCTTCTATGGCTACACCTTC
CASSSFYGYTF
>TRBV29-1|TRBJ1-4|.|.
TGCAGCGTTTACAGGGATCCGAATGAAAAACTGTTTTTT
CSVYRDPNEKLFF
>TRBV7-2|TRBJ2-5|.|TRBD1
TGTGCCAGCAGCTTAAAAGGGGACAGAGGGGAGACCCAGTACTTC
CASSLKGDRGETQYF
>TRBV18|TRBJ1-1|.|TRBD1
TGTGCCAGCGCCTCGGACAGGGGCGGGACTGAAGCTTTCTTT
CASASDRGGTEAFF
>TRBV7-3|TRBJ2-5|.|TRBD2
TGTGCCAGCAGCTTATCTAGCGGGGCGGGGGAGACCCAGTACTTC
CASSLSSGAGETQYF
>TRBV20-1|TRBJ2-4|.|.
TGCAGTGCTCCAGGGATGTCCAAAAACATTCAGTACTTC
CSAPGMSKNIQYF
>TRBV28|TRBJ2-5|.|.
TGTGCCAGCAGTTTTTTTCGCGAGACCCAGTACTTC
CASSFFRETQYF
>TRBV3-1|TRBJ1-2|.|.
TGTGCCAGCAGCCAAGCCAGGAGAAACTATGGCTACACCTTC
CASSQARRNYGYTF
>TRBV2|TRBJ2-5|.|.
TGTGCCACCTTTCGACAAACCCAAGAGACCCAGTACTTC
CATFRQTQETQYF
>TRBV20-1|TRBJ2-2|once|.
TGCAGTGCTAGAGCGGCTCGGGACGGGGAGCTGTTTTTT
CSARAARDGELFF
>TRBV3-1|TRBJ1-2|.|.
TGTGCCAGCAGCCAAGGGCCGGGGAATACGAACTATGGCTACACCTTC
CASSQGPGNTNYGYTF
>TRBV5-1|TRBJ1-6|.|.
TGCGCCAGCAGCTTGGAGGCTAGCCTTTCACCCCTCCACTTT
CASSLEASLSPLHF
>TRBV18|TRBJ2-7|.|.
TGTGCCAGCTCATTATCAGACGAGCAGTACTTC
CASSLSDEQYF
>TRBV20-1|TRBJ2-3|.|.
TGCAGTGCTGGGGCTGGGGGTACAGATACGCAGTATTTT
CSAGAGGTDTQYF
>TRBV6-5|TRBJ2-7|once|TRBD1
TGTGCCAGCAGATCGACAGGGATGGAGTACTTC
CASRSTGMEYF
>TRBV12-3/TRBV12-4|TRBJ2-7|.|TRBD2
TGTGCCAGCAGTAGCATACTAGCGGGGTCACCCTACGAGCAGTACTTC
CASSSILAGSPYEQYF
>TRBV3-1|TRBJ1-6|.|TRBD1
TGTGCCAGCAGCCCTACCGCAAGGACAGGGAGGCATTCACCCCTCCACTTT
CASSPTARTGRHSPLHF
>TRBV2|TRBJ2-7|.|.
TGTGCCAGCAGTGAGGACGGCGAGCAGTACTTC
CASSEDGEQYF
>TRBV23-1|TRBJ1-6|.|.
TGCGCCAGCAGTCAATCAAGGGAGTGTTCACCCCTCCACTTT
CASSQSRECSPLHF
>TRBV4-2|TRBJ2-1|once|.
TGTGCCAGCAGCCAACAGCGGGCAAGCTCCTACAATGAGCAGTTCTTC
CASSQQRASSYNEQFF